This T cell receptor (beta chain) was captured in a study of naive and memory T cell subsets. This clonotype has just a few counts. Its target is not known. Study-wide points: Naive repertoires, especially CD8, held a few larger clonotypes, possibly memory cells re-expressing CD45RA. Naive and memory subsets had different power law exponents for TCR abundance.

An equimolar mix of two oligonucleotides served as the beta constant-region primer for TRBC1 and TRBC2. Four rounds of PCR amplified the ligated cDNA using nested alpha and beta constant-region primers plus SP2. Using its own MiXCR run on the UMI-ligation and nested PCR reads, TCRdb lists one record per CDR3 protein. The sample carries roughly 99,000 distinct CDR3 sequences, 10% to 12% recorded once. The source material was naive CD4+ T cells from blood. The TCR originated in a human donor in good health.

The CDR3 coding sequence is TGTGCCAGCAGCAAAGGGGCTAGCGTCCGCTCTAGCACAGATACGCAGTATTTT. Translating it yields CASSKGASVRSSTDTQYF. The chain combines TRBV21-1 with TRBJ2-3; whether TRBD2, the table's D call, matches the DNA was not checked. TRBV21-1 is assigned pseudogene status. CDR3 size: 18 residues.